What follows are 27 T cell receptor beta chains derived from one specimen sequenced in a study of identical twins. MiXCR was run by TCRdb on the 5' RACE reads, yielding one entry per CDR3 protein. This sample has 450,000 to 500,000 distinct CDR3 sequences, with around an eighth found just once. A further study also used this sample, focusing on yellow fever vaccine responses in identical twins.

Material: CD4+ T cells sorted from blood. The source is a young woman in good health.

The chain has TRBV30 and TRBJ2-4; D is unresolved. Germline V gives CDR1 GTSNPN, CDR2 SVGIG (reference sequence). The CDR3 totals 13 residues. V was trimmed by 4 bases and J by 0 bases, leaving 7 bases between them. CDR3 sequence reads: CAWNSGAKNIQYF. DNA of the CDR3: TGTGCCTGGAATTCCGGAGCCAAAAACATTCAGTACTTC.

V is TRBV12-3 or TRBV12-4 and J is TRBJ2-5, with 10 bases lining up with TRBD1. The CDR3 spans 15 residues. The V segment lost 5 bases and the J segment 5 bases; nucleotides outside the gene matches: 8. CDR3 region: CASSLRTGGHETQYF. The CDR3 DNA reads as TGTGCCAGCAGTCTCAGGACAGGGGGGCATGAGACCCAGTACTTC.

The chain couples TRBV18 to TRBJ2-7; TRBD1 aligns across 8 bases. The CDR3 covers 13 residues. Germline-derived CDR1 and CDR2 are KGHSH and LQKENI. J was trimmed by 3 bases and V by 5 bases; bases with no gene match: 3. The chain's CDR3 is CASSNGQGYEQYF. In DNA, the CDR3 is TGTGCCAGCTCAAATGGACAGGGCTACGAGCAGTACTTC.

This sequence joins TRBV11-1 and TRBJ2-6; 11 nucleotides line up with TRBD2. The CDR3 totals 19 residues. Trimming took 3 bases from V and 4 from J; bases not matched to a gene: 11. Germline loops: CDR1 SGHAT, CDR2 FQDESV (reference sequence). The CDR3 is CASSFPLAGVNSGANVLTF. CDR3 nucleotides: TGTGCCAGCAGCTTCCCACTAGCGGGAGTAAATTCGGGGGCCAACGTCCTGACTTTC.

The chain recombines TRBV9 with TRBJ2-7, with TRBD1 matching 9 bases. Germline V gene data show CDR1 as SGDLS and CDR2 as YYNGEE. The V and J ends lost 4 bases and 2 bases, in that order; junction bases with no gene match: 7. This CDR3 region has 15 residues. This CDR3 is CASSPRQGGAYEQYF. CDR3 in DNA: TGTGCCAGCAGCCCCAGACAGGGGGGAGCCTACGAGCAGTACTTC.

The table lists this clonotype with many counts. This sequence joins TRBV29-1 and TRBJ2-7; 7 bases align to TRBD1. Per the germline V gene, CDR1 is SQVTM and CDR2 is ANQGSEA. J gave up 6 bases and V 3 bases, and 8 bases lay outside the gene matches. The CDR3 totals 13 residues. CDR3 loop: CSVERQGFSEQYF. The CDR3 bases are TGCAGCGTTGAGAGACAGGGTTTTAGCGAGCAGTACTTC.

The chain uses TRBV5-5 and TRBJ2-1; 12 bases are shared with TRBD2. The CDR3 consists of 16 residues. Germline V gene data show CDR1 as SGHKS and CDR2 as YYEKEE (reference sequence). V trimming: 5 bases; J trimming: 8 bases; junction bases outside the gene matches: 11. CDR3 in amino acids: CASSLRTSGMGDEQFF. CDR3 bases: TGTGCCAGCAGTCTCCGGACTAGCGGGATGGGGGATGAGCAGTTCTTC.

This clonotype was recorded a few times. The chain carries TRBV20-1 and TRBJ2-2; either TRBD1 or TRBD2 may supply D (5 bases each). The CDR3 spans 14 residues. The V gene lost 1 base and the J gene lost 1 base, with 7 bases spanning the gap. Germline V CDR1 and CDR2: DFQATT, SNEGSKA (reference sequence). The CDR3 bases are TGCAGTGCTAGAGGGGACCTGAACACCGGGGAGCTGTTTTTT. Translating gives CSARGDLNTGELFF.

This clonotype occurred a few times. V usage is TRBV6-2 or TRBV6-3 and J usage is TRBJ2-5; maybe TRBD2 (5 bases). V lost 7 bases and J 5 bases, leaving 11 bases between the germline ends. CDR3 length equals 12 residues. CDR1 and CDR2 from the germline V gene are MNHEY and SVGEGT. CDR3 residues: CASTSSGETQYF. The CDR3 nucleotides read TGTGCCAGCACCTCATCGGGGGAGACCCAGTACTTC.

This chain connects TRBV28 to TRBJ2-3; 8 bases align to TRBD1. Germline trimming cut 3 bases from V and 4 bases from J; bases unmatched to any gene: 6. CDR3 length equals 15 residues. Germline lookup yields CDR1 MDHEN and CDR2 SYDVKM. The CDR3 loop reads CASSFGQGAADTQYF. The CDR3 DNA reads TGTGCCAGCAGTTTCGGTCAGGGGGCCGCAGATACGCAGTATTTT.

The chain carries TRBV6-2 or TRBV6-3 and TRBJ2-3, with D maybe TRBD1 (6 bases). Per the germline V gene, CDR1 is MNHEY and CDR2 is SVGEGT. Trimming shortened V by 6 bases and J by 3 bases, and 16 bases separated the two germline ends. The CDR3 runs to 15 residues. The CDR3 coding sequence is TGTGCCAGCAGCTTTAACAGGGAGAGGACAGATACGCAGTATTTT. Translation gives CASSFNRERTDTQYF.

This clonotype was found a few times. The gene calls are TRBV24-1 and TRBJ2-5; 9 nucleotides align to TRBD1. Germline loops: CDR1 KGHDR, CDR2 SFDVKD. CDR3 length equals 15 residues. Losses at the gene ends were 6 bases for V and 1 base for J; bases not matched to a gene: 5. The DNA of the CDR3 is TGTGCCACCAGTCGGACAGGGGCGAGCCAAGAGACCCAGTACTTC. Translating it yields CATSRTGASQETQYF.

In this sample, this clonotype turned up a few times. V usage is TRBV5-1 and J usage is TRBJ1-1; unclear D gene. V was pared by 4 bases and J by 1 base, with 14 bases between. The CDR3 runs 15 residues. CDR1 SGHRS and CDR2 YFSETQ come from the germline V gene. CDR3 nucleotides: TGCGCCAGCAGCAAGGACCCGTGGGGGAACACTGAAGCTTTCTTT. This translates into CASSKDPWGNTEAFF.

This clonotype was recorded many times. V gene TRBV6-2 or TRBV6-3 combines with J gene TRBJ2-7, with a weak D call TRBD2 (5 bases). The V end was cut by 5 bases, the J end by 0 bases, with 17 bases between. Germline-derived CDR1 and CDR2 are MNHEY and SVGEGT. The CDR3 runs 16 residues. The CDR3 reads CASSLRASGSSYEQYF. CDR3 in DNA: TGTGCCAGCAGTCTAAGGGCCAGCGGCAGCTCCTACGAGCAGTACTTC.

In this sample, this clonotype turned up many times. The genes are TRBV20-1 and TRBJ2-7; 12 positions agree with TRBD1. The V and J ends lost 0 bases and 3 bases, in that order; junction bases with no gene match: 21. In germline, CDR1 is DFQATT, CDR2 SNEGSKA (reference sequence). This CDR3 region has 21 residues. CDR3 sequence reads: CSARDVTGTGGLSPSYYEQYF. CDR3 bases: TGCAGTGCTAGAGATGTTACCGGGACAGGGGGCCTCTCTCCCTCTTACTACGAGCAGTACTTC.

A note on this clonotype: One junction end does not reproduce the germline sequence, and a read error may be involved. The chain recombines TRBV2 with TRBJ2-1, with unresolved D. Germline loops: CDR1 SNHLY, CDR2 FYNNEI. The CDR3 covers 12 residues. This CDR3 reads CASSAETFKRVF. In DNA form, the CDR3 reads TGTGCCAGCAGCGCGGAGACGTTTAAAAGGGTCTTC.

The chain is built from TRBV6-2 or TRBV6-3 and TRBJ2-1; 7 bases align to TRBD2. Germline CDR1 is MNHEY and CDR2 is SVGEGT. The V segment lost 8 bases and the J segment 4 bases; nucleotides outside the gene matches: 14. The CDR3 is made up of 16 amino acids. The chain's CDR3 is CASRGESQVQYNEQFF. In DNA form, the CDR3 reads TGTGCCAGCCGGGGGGAGAGCCAAGTTCAGTACAATGAGCAGTTCTTC.

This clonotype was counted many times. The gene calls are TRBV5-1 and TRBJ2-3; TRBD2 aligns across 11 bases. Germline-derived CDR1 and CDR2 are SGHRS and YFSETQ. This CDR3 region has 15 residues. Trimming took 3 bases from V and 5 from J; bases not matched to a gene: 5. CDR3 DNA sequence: TGCGCCAGCAGCTCTAGCGGGGGGAGCGGAGATACGCAGTATTTT. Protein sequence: CASSSSGGSGDTQYF. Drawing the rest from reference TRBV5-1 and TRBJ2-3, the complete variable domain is KAGVTQTPRYLIKTRGQQVTLSCSPISGHRSVSWYQQTPGQGLQFLFEYFSETQRNKGNFPGRFSGRQFSNSRSEMNVSTLELGDSALYLCASSSSGGSGDTQYFGPGTRLTVL.

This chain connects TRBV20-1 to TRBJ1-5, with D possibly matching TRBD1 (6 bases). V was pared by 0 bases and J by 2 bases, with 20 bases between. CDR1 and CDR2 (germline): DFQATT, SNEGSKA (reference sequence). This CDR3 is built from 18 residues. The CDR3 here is CSARDRARGYVGNQPQHF. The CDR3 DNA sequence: TGCAGTGCTAGAGATCGGGCCAGGGGTTATGTGGGCAATCAGCCCCAGCATTTT.

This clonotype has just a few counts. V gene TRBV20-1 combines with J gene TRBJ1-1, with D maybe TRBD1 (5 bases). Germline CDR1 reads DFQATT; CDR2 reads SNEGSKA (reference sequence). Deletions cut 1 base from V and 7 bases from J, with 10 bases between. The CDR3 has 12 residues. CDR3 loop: CSARGGVDEAFF. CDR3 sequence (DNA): TGCAGTGCTAGAGGAGGGGTCGATGAAGCTTTCTTT.

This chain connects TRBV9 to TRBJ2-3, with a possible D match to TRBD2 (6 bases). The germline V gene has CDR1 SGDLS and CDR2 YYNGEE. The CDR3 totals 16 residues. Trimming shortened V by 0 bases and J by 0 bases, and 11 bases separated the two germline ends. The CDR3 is CASSVGWAGSTDTQYF. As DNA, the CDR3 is TGTGCCAGCAGCGTAGGATGGGCGGGGAGCACAGATACGCAGTATTTT. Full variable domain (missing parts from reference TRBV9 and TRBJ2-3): DSGVTQTPKHLITATGQRVTLRCSPRSGDLSVYWYQQSLDQGLQFLIQYYNGEERAKGNILERFSAQQFPDLHSELNLSSLELGDSALYFCASSVGWAGSTDTQYFGPGTRLTVL.

The CDR3 reads CASSFGGGLVQYF. Here the CDR3 DNA reads TGTGCCAGCAGCTTTGGAGGGGGCCTTGTGCAGTACTTC. This rearrangement joins TRBV5-6 to TRBJ2-7; D is perhaps TRBD1 (7 bases). The V end lost 2 bases, the J end lost 9 bases, and 15 bases lay between the germline ends. Germline V gives CDR1 SGHDT, CDR2 YYEEEE. This CDR3 has 13 amino acids. The complete variable domain, with remaining parts taken from reference TRBV5-6 and TRBJ2-7, reads DAGVTQSPTHLIKTRGQQVTLRCSPKSGHDTVSWYQQALGQGPQFIFQYYEEEERQRGNFPDRFSGHQFPNYSSELNVNALLLGDSALYLCASSFGGGLVQYFGPGTRLTVT.

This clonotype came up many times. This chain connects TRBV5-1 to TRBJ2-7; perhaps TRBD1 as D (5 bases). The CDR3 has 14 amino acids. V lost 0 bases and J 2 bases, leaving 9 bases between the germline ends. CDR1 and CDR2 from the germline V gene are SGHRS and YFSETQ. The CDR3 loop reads CASSLVAGTYEQYF. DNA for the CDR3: TGCGCCAGCAGCTTGGTCGCAGGGACCTACGAGCAGTACTTC.

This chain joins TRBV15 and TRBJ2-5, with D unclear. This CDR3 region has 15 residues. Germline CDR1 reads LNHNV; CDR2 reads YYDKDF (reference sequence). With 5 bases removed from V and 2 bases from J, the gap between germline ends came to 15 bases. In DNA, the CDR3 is TGTGCCACCAGCCCACCCAAGGAAAGGCAAGAGACCCAGTACTTC. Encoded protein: CATSPPKERQETQYF.

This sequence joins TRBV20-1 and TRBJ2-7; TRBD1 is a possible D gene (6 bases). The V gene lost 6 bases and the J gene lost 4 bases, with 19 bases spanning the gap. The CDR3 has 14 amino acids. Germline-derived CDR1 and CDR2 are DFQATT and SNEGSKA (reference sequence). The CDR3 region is CSADLQGMGYEQYF. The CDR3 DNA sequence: TGCAGTGCCGACCTTCAGGGGATGGGTTACGAGCAGTACTTC.

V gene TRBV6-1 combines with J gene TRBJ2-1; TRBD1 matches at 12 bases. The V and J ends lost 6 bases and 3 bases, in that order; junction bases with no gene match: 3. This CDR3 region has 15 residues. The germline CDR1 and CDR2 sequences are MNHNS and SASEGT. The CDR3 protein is CASRGTGGFYNEQFF. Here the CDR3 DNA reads TGTGCCAGCAGGGGGACAGGGGGCTTCTACAATGAGCAGTTCTTC.

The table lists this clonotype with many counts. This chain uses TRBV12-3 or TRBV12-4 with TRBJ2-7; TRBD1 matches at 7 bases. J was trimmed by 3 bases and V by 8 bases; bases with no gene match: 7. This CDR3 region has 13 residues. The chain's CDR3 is CASGRGTVYEQYF. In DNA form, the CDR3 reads TGTGCCAGCGGGCGAGGGACAGTCTACGAGCAGTACTTC.